The 13 T cell receptor beta chains in this list originate from one sample, sequenced in a study of CD8+ T cells in alopecia areata (dated by TCRdb to between 2018 and 2020). Pooled mouse cutaneous lymph node cells were stained for CD4, CD8alpha, NKG2D, NKG2ACE and other markers and were then sorted on a BD Influx. The library came from the immunoSEQ multiplex PCR assay. To provide template for TCR sequencing, every sample had RNA extracted and reverse transcribed into cDNA. This is the immuneACCESS table as TCRdb keeps it, with only in-frame sequences that have V and J called. A part of the clones is gone; compared with another copy, unresolved V genes explain less than half, and the rest is unexplained. The sample features more than 250,000 clones, and none is a singleton. The top ten clonotypes cover more than 1% of the sample. The sample taken for sequencing was CD4+ T cells sorted from a lymph node. Source of these receptors: a C3H/HeJ mouse with alopecia areata. The mouse line in question has MHC haplotype H2-k.

This clone was counted a few times. Gene names and germline refer to mouse. Read data end 4 residues before the CDR3 end; the end is taken from the germline J gene. The chain carries TRBV5 and TRBJ2-7, with 14 positions matching TRBD2. Germline lookup yields CDR1 LGHNA and CDR2 YNLKQL (reference sequence). The CDR3 loop spans 17 amino acids. The CDR3 sequence is CASSQERDWGGRDEQYF. The part of the CDR3 DNA that was read is TGTGCCAGCAGCCAAGAGAGGGACTGGGGGGGCCGAGAT.

This clone appeared a few times. Gene names follow the mouse nomenclature. The CDR3 extends 4 residues past the end of the read, so its final part is completed from the germline J gene. The sample holds other DNA sequences that translate to the same CDR3. V usage is TRBV1 and J usage is TRBJ2-4; the match to TRBD2 covers 10 bases. V trimming: 1 base; J trimming: 3 bases; junction bases outside the gene matches: 1. Germline CDR1 reads NSQYPW; CDR2 reads LRSPGD (reference sequence). The CDR3 covers 15 residues. CDR3 DNA (partial): TGCACCTGCAGTGCAGCCTGGGGGGGCCAAAAC. Protein product: CTCSAAWGGQN. The full CDR3 protein is CTCSAAWGGQNTLYF.

Notes on this clone: Gene names follow the mouse nomenclature. Other DNA variants within this sample encode the same CDR3. The chain's CDR3 is CASSRGGDSDYTF. The sequenced part of the CDR3 DNA is TGTGCCAGCAGTAGAGGGGGGGACTCC. The chain carries TRBV19 and TRBJ1-2; maybe TRBD1 (6 bases). The sequence runs out 4 residues before the end of the CDR3; the remainder is reconstructed from the germline J gene. The CDR3 spans 13 residues. The V gene lost 3 bases and the J gene lost 3 bases, with 9 bases spanning the gap. The germline V gene has CDR1 FNHDT and CDR2 SITEND (reference sequence).

This clone was counted only a few times. Gene and germline names: mouse. The CDR3 is cut off 4 residues early in the read; its end comes from the germline J gene. This chain links TRBV13-2 with TRBJ2-1; 14 positions agree with TRBD2. Germline V gene data show CDR1 as NNHNN and CDR2 as SYGAGS (reference sequence). The CDR3 extends over 15 amino acids. This chain's CDR3 is CASGGTGGAWAEQFF. The sequenced part of the CDR3 DNA is TGTGCCAGCGGCGGGACTGGGGGGGCGTGGGCT.

A few counts support this clone. The listed genes are named as in mouse. The CDR3 loop is CASGQGTGGYEQYF. Incomplete CDR3 DNA: TGTGCCAGCGGGCAAGGTACTGGGGGGTAT. The chain is built from TRBV13-2 and TRBJ2-7, with 9 nucleotides matching TRBD2. The read finishes 4 residues shy of the CDR3 end, and the germline J gene is used to complete it. Per the germline V gene, CDR1 is NNHNN and CDR2 is SYGAGS (reference sequence). The CDR3 runs to 14 residues.

For this clone: Genes here carry mouse names. The read comes to an end 4 residues before the CDR3 does, leaving the germline J gene to fill in the end. J is TRBJ2-1 and V is TRBV31, with 9 bases fitting TRBD1. CDR1 GKSSPN and CDR2 SITVG come from the germline V gene. The V segment lost 3 bases and the J segment 0 bases; nucleotides outside the gene matches: 3. The CDR3 spans 15 residues. This CDR3 is CAWRPGQGNYAEQFF. Partial CDR3 DNA: TGTGCCTGGAGGCCGGGACAGGGTAACTATGCT.

As concerns this clone: The gene names here belong to mouse. The CDR3 end lies 4 residues beyond the end of the read and is filled in from the germline J gene. The J gene is TRBJ2-5, the V gene TRBV17, with TRBD2 matching over 8 bases. From germline, CDR1 is MNHDT and CDR2 YYDKIL. The CDR3 is 13 residues long. V gave up 5 bases and J gave up 3 bases; unmatched junction bases: 1. The chain's CDR3 is CASSHWGQDTQYF. Incomplete CDR3 DNA: TGTGCTAGCAGTCACTGGGGGCAAGAC.

Points on this clone: The listed genes are named as in mouse. Coverage ceases 4 residues before the CDR3 finishes, and the germline J gene fills in the end. The chain combines TRBV13-2 with TRBJ2-3; 11 bases are a match to TRBD2. Trimming at V came to 3 bases and at J to 0 bases, leaving 3 bases not matched to a gene. The CDR3 is 16 residues long. Germline CDR1 and CDR2: NNHNN and SYGAGS (reference sequence). The CDR3 loop reads CASGVDWGGSAETLYF. The CDR3 bases that were read are TGTGCCAGCGGTGTCGACTGGGGGGGGAGTGCAGAA.

The table lists this clone with a few counts. The gene names here belong to mouse. The CDR3 goes on 4 residues after the read ends, and that part is filled in from the germline J gene. The chain is built from TRBV3 and TRBJ2-3; 12 nucleotides agree with TRBD2. The trim removed 4 bases at V and 4 bases at J, leaving 6 bases unmatched. The CDR3 is made up of 16 amino acids. Looked up from germline, CDR1 is SNHLY and CDR2 is FYNGKV (reference sequence). The part of the CDR3 DNA that was read is TGTGCCAGCAGCTCCCGGGACTGGGGGGACCCAGAA. Translated: CASSSRDWGDPE. The full CDR3 reads CASSSRDWGDPETLYF.

Points on this clone: Genes and germline are mouse. Read data end 3 residues before the CDR3 end; the end is taken from the germline J gene. The chain uses TRBV1 and TRBJ1-6, with 7 bases that match TRBD1. TRBJ1-6 is an open reading frame whose function is uncertain. The V segment lost 4 bases and the J segment 7 bases; nucleotides outside the gene matches: 7. The CDR3 is made up of 15 amino acids. CDR1 is NSQYPW and CDR2 is LRSPGD in the germline V gene (reference sequence). The sequenced part of the CDR3 DNA is TGCACCTGCAGTGGAGACAGGGTAACGAATTCGCCC. Protein sequence: CTCSGDRVTNSP. The complete CDR3 protein is CTCSGDRVTNSPLYF.

As to this clone: Gene labels here are mouse ones. The CDR3 DNA, read in part, is TGTGCCAGCAGCCAAACAAACTCC. Amino acids: CASSQTNS. The whole CDR3 sequence is CASSQTNSDYTF. The rearrangement links TRBV5 to TRBJ1-2, with D hard to call. The CDR3 end falls 4 residues outside the read, so it is completed with the germline J gene. Germline assignment: CDR1 LGHNA and CDR2 YNLKQL (reference sequence). This CDR3 is built from 12 residues. Trimming cost V 2 bases and J 0 bases, with 1 base left between them.

About this clone itself: Gene names refer to mouse genes. Read coverage stops 4 residues before the CDR3 terminus; the germline J gene supplies the remainder. The chain is built from TRBV1 and TRBJ2-3, with D maybe TRBD1 (6 bases). The germline gives CDR1 NSQYPW, CDR2 LRSPGD (reference sequence). CDR3 length: 15 residues. V lost 4 bases and J 0 bases, leaving 11 bases between the germline ends. The CDR3 sequence: CTCSVDSSSAETLYF. The CDR3 bases that were read are TGCACCTGCAGTGTGGACAGCTCTAGTGCAGAA.

This clone was counted between two and nine times. Gene names denote mouse genes. Read sequence stops 4 residues before the CDR3 end, and the germline J gene provides the missing end. The sample carries other DNA sequences with the same CDR3. The chain carries TRBV19 and TRBJ2-5; 7 positions agree with TRBD1. This CDR3 comprises 14 residues. In germline, CDR1 is FNHDT, CDR2 SITEND (reference sequence). The junction had 2 bases not matched to a gene; V was cut back by 2 bases and J by 2 bases. The CDR3 protein is CASSIRDSQDTQYF. Partial CDR3 DNA: TGTGCCAGCAGTATCCGGGACAGCCAAGAC.